This T cell receptor beta chain was captured by sequencing in a study of technical replicates of blood from several donors. Produced via immunoSEQ multiplex PCR; TCRdb's table is partial and in-frame only. The sample holds about 78,000 clones, roughly 94% seen once. Trimming took 4 bases from V and 4 from J, leaving 5 bases between them. Germline V lookup: CDR1 WSHSY, CDR2 SAAADI. This CDR3 is 11 amino acids long. Sequenced material: T cells isolated from PBMCs. This sequence joins TRBV10-2 and TRBJ2-7; D ambiguous. The clonotype comes from a human donor in good health. The CDR3 DNA is TGCGCCAGCAGTGGCCGGTACGAGCAGTACTTC. The encoded protein is CASSGRYEQYF.